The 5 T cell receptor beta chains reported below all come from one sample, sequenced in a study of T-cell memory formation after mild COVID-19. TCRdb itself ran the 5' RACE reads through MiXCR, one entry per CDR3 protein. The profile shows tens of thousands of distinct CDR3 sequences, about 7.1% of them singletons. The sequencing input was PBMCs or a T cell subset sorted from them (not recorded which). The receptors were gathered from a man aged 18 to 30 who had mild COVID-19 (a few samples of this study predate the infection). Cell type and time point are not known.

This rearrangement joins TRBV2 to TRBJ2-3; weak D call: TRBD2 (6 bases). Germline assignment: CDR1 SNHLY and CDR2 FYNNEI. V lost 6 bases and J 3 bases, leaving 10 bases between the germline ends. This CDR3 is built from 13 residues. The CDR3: CASRDYRTDTQYF. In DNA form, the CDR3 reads TGTGCCAGCAGGGACTATCGGACAGATACGCAGTATTTT.

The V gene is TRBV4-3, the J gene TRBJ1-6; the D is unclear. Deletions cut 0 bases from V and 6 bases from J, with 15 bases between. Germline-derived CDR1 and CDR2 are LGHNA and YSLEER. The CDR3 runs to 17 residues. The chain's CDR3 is CASSQDWRIVTNSPLHF. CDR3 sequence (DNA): TGCGCCAGCAGCCAAGATTGGAGGATCGTGACTAATTCACCCCTCCACTTT.

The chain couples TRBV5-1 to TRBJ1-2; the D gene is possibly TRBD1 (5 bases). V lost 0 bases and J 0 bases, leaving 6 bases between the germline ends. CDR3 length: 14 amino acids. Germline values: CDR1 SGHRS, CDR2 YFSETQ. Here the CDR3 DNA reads TGCGCCAGCAGCTTGGACAGGCCTAACTATGGCTACACCTTC. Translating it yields CASSLDRPNYGYTF.

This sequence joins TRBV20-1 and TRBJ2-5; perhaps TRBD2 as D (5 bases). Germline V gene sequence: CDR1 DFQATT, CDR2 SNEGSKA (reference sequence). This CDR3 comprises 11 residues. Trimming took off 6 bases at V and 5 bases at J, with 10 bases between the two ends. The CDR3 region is CSAGLFETQYF. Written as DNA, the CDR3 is TGCAGTGCAGGACTTTTTGAGACCCAGTACTTC.

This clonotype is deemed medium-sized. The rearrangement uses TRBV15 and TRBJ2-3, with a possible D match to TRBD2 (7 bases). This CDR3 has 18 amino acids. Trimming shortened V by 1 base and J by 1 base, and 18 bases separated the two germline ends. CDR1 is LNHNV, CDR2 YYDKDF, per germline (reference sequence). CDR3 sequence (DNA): TGTGCCACCAGCAGAGTACGGGGGGCGCCGGACGGCACAGATACGCAGTATTTT. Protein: CATSRVRGAPDGTDTQYF. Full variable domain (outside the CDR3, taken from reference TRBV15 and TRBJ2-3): DAMVIQNPRYQVTQFGKPVTLSCSQTLNHNVMYWYQQKSSQAPKLLFHYYDKDFNNEADTPDNFQSRRPNTSFCFLDIRSPGLGDTAMYLCATSRVRGAPDGTDTQYFGPGTRLTVL.